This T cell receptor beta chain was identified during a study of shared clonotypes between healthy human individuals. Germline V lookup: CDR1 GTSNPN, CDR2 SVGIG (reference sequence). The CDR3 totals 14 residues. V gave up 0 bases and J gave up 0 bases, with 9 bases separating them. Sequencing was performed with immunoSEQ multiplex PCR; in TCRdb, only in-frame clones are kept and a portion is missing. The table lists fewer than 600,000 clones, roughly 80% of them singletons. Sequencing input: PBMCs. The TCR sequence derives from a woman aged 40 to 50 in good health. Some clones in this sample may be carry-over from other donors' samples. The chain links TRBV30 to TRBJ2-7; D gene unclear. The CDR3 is CAWSVTRSSYEQYF. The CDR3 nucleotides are TGTGCCTGGAGTGTGACGCGGAGCTCCTACGAGCAGTACTTC. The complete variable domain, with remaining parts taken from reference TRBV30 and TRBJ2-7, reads SQTIHQWPATLVQPVGSPLSLECTVEGTSNPNLYWYRQAAGRGLQLLFYSVGIGQISSEVPQNLSASRPQDRQFILSSKKLLLSDSGFYLCAWSVTRSSYEQYFGPGTRLTVT.